The present TCR beta chain was sequenced within a study of OX40 agonist ivuxolimab in advanced cancers. Background on the study: People in dose escalation had one of these cancers: hepatocellular carcinoma, melanoma, renal cell or head and neck cancer.

General study results and limits: Expanded clones were, on average, more numerous among CD8+ T cells than CD4+.

Trimming stripped 3 bases from V and 9 bases from J, with 29 bases between. Per germline, CDR1 SQVTM and CDR2 ANQGSEA. The CDR3 loop spans 17 amino acids. This clone has just one count. The target antigen is unknown. Here immunoSEQ multiplex PCR was the method, and the copy in TCRdb shows in-frame clones only, minus some. The sample lists roughly 12,000 clones, about 81% occurring once. This chain links TRBV29-1 with TRBJ2-5; D is perhaps TRBD1 or TRBD2 (6 bases each). This TCR came from an adult with an advanced solid tumor such as melanoma, head and neck, liver or kidney cancer. The material sequenced was CD4+ or CD8+ T cells sorted from blood, taken in a trial of the OX40 agonist ivuxolimab. The CDR3 DNA sequence: TGCAGCGTTGAGGGGGGCGGTCTCTTAATCGAGACGGAGGCCCAGTACTTC. Amino acids: CSVEGGGLLIETEAQYF. Supplemented by reference TRBV29-1 and TRBJ2-5, the full variable domain reads SAVISQKPSRDICQRGTSLTIQCQVDSQVTMMFWYRQQPGQSLTLIATANQGSEATYESGFVIDKFPISRPNLTFSTLTVSNMSPEDSSIYLCSVEGGGLLIETEAQYFGPGTRLLVL.